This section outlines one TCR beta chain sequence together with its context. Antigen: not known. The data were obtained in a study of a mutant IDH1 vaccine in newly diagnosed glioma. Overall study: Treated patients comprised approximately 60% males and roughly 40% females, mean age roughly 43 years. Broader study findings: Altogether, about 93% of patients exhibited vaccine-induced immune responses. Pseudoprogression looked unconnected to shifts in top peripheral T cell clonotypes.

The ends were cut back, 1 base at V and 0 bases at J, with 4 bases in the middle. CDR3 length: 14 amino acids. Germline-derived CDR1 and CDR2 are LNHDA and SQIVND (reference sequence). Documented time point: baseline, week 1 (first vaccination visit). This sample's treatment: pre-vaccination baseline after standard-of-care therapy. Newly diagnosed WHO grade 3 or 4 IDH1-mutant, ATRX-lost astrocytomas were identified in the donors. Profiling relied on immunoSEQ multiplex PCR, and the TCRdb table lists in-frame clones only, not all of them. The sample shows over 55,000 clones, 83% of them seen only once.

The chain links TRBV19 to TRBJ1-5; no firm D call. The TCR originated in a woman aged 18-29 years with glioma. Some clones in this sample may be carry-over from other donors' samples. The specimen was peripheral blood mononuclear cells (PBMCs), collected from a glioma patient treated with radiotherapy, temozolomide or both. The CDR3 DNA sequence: TGTGCCAGTAGTATAGGACCTAGCAATCAGCCCCAGCATTTT. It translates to CASSIGPSNQPQHF.